The T cell receptor (beta chain) described here comes from a study of T cell repertoires in cytomegalovirus infection. From the reads, TCRdb called clonotypes with MiXCR, one entry per CDR3 protein. The repertoire holds hundreds of thousands of distinct CDR3 sequences, with 6% to 8% as singletons. The table lists this clonotype with many counts. Its antigen is undetermined. Broader study findings: Based on cumulative public TCR beta family frequency, carriers of CMV plus the relevant HLA were identified.

Trimming took 5 bases from V and 2 from J; bases not matched to a gene: 2. The CDR3 has 14 residues. The material sequenced was PBMCs. This rearrangement joins TRBV12-3 or TRBV12-4 to TRBJ2-7, with 11 positions matching TRBD2. The receptor's source is a human donor in good health (CMV status not recorded). Some clones in this sample may be carry-over from other donors' samples. The CDR3 sequence is CASSGLAGTYEQYF. The CDR3 DNA is TGTGCCAGCAGTGGACTAGCGGGTACCTACGAGCAGTACTTC.